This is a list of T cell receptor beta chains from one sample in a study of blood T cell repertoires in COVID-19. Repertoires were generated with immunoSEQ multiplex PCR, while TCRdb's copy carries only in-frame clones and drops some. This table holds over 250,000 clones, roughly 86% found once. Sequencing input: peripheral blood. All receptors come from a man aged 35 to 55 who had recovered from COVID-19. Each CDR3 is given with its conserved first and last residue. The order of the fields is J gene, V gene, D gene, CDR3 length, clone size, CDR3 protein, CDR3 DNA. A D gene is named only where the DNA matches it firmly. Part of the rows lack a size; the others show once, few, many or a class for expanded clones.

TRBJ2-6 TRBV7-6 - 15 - CASSPRGSGANVLTF TGTGCCAGCAGCCCACGGGGCTCTGGGGCCAACGTCCTGACTTTC
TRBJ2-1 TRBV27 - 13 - CASSFSGYNEQFF TGTGCCAGCTCATTTTCAGGGTACAATGAGCAGTTCTTC
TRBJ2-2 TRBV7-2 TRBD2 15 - CASSRLRGRGGELFF TGTGCCAGCAGCCGGCTACGGGGGAGGGGCGGGGAGCTGTTTTTT
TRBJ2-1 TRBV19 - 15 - CASSVDRFPYNEQFF TGTGCCAGTAGTGTCGACAGGTTTCCCTACAATGAGCAGTTCTTC
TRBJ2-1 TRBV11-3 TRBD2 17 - CASSLGATPGGQSEQFF TGTGCCAGCAGCTTAGGGGCAACTCCGGGGGGGCAAAGTGAGCAGTTCTTC
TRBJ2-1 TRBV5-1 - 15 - CASRERDSWDNEQFF TGCGCCAGCAGGGAACGGGACTCATGGGACAATGAGCAGTTCTTC
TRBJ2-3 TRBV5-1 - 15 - CASSLRGTSTDTQYF TGCGCCAGCAGCTTGCGGGGTACTAGCACAGATACGCAGTATTTT
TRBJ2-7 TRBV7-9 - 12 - CASSHTPYEQYF TGTGCCAGCAGCCACACACCATACGAGCAGTACTTC
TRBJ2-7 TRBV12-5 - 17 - CASGPRGSHTSSYEQYF TGTGCTAGTGGCCCCAGGGGTAGCCATACCTCCTCCTACGAGCAGTACTTC
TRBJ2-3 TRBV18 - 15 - CASSPKAGAADTQYF TGTGCCAGCTCACCAAAGGCGGGGGCAGCAGATACGCAGTATTTT
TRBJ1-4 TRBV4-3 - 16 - CASSSGTRGEGEKLFF TGCGCCAGCAGTTCCGGGACTCGGGGCGAGGGTGAAAAACTGTTTTTT
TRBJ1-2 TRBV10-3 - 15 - CAISEIASGGDGYTF TGTGCCATCAGTGAGATAGCCAGCGGAGGGGATGGCTACACCTTC
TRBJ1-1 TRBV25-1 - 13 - CASSALLNTEAFF TGTGCCAGCAGTGCCTTGTTGAACACTGAAGCTTTCTTT
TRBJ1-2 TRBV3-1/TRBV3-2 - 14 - CASSQGGEVYGYTF TGTGCCAGCAGCCAAGGGGGGGAGGTCTATGGCTACACCTTC
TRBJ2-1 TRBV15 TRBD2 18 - CATSREWLLAGGSNEQFF TGTGCCACCAGCAGAGAATGGCTGCTAGCGGGAGGTTCGAATGAGCAGTTCTTC
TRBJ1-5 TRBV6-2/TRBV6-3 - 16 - CASSYRGFASNQPQHF TGTGCCAGCAGTTACAGGGGGTTTGCGAGCAATCAGCCCCAGCATTTT
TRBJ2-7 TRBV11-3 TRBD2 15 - CASAGGLAGGHEQYF TGTGCCAGCGCCGGCGGACTAGCGGGAGGCCACGAGCAGTACTTC
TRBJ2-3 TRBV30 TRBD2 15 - CAWRPGLGYTDTQYF TGTGCCTGGAGGCCGGGACTAGGATACACAGATACGCAGTATTTT
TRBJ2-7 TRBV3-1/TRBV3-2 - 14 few CASSHGTGTYEQYF TGTGCCAGCAGCCACGGAACAGGGACCTACGAGCAGTACTTC
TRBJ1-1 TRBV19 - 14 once CASSIKTGSTEAFF TGTGCCAGTAGTATTAAGACGGGGTCCACTGAAGCTTTCTTT
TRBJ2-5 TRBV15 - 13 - CATTLGGRETQYF TGTGCCACCACCCTGGGGGGACGGGAGACCCAGTACTTC
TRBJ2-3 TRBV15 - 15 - CATSRENRAADTQYF TGTGCCACCAGCAGAGAAAACAGGGCGGCAGATACGCAGTATTTT
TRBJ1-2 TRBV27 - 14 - CASSLQAWGRGYTF TGTGCCAGCAGTCTCCAAGCGTGGGGCCGGGGCTACACCTTC
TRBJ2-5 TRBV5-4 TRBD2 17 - CASSLGLAGRSGETQYF TGTGCCAGCAGCTTGGGGCTAGCGGGCCGATCGGGGGAGACCCAGTACTTC
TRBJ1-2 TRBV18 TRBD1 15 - CASSSTQGRNYGYTF TGTGCCAGCTCATCGACACAGGGGCGTAACTATGGCTACACCTTC
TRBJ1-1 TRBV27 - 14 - CASSLFAENTEAFF TGTGCCAGCAGTTTGTTTGCAGAGAACACTGAAGCTTTCTTT
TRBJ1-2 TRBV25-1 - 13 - CASSEEAGGGYTF TGTGCCAGCAGTGAAGAGGCCGGGGGTGGCTACACCTTC
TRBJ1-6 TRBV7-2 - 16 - CASSLVRRDRNSPLHF TGTGCCAGCAGCTTAGTCCGTCGAGACAGGAATTCACCCCTCCACTTT
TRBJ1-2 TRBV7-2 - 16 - CASSLVGQQRVYGYTF TGTGCCAGCAGCTTAGTAGGGCAGCAGCGGGTCTATGGCTACACCTTC
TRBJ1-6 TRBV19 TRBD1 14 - CASGTGADNSPLHF TGTGCCAGTGGAACAGGGGCGGATAATTCACCCCTCCACTTT
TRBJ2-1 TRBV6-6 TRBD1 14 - CASRKGQGNFAQFF TGTGCCAGCAGAAAGGGACAGGGGAATTTTGCGCAGTTCTTC
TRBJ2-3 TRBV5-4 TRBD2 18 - CASSPGLADRVSTDTQYF TGTGCCAGCAGCCCGGGGCTAGCGGACCGAGTTAGCACAGATACGCAGTATTTT
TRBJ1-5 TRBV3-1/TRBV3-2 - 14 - CASSQQERNQPQHF TGTGCCAGCAGCCAACAGGAGCGGAATCAGCCCCAGCATTTT
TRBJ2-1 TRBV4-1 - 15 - CASSQGGVAYNEQFF TGCGCCAGCAGCCAAGGGGGCGTCGCTTACAATGAGCAGTTCTTC
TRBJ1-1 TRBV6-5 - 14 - CASSPQVGEGEAFF TGTGCCAGCAGCCCACAGGTGGGGGAGGGTGAAGCCTTCTTT
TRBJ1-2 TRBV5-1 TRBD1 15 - CASSLWDRSPYGYTF TGCGCCAGCAGCTTGTGGGACAGGAGCCCCTATGGCTACACCTTC
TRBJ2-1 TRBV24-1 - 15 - CATSDGGGPYNEQFF TGTGCCACCAGTGATGGGGGGGGGCCATACAATGAGCAGTTCTTC
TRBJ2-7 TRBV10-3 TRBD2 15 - CAISSSGSFSNEQYF TGTGCCATCAGTTCTAGCGGGAGTTTCAGTAACGAGCAGTACTTC
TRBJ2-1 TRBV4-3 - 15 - CASSQSLLTYNEQFF TGCGCCAGCAGCCAGAGTCTCTTGACCTACAATGAGCAGTTCTTC